The present TCR beta chain was sequenced within a study of blood T cell repertoires in COVID-19. Study overall: Acute and convalescent COVID-19 samples came from the United States, Italy and Spain.

V shed 6 bases, J shed 8 bases, and the junction held 7 bases outside the gene matches. Per the germline V gene, CDR1 is SNHLY and CDR2 is FYNNEI. The CDR3 totals 14 residues. Sequenced by immunoSEQ multiplex PCR; TCRdb stores in-frame clones only, minus some. The repertoire holds some 270,000 clones, with 75% to 90% as singletons. Source material: PBMCs or T cells enriched from blood (not recorded which). This receptor was identified in a woman between 35 and 50 years old who had recovered from COVID-19. The chain combines TRBV2 with TRBJ2-1; 10 nucleotides match TRBD1. Written as DNA, the CDR3 is TGTGCCAGCAGGGGGACAGGGGTCGTGCATGAGCAGTTCTTC. The encoded protein is CASRGTGVVHEQFF.